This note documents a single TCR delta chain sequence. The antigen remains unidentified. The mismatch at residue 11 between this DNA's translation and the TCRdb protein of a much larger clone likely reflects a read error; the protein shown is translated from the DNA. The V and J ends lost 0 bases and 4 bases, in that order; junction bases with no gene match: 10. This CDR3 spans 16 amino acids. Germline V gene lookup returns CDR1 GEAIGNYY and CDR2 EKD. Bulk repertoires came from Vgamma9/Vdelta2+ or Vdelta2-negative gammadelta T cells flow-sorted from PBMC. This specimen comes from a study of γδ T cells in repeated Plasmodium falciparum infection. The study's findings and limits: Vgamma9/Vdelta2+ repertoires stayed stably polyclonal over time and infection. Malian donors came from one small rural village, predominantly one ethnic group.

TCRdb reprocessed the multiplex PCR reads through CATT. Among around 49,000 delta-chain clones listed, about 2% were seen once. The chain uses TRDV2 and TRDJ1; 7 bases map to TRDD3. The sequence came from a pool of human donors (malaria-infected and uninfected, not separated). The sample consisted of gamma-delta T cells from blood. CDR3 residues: CACDTVGDGDIDKLIF. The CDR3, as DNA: TGTGCCTGTGACACCGTGGGGGACGGGGACATCGATAAACTCATCTTT.